This entry concerns a single TCR beta chain. The sample is drawn from a study of blood T cell repertoires in COVID-19. Germline V gene lookup returns CDR1 SGHTA and CDR2 FQGNSA. The CDR3 length is 13 residues. V lost 1 base to trimming and J lost 5 bases, with 6 bases between them. TCRdb keeps only in-frame clones here, not all; method: immunoSEQ multiplex PCR. The table lists around 300,000 clones, around nine tenths of them singletons, with roughly 1.9% in the top ten. The source material was PBMCs or T cells enriched from blood (not recorded which). The J gene is TRBJ1-5, the V gene TRBV7-2; D unclear. The TCR was taken from a woman aged 60-75 years who had recovered from COVID-19. CDR3 protein: CASSLVGDQPQHF. The CDR3 DNA follows: TGTGCCAGCAGCTTAGTAGGAGATCAGCCCCAGCATTTT.